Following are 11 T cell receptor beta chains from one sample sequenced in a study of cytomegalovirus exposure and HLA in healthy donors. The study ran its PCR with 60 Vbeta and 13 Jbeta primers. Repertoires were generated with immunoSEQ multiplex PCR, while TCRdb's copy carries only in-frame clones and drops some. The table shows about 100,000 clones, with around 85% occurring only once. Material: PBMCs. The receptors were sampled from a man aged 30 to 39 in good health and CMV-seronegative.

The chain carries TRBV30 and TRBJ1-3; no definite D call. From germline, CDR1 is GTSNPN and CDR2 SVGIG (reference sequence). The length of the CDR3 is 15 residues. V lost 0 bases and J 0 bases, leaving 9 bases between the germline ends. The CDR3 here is CAWSVRYSSGNTIYF. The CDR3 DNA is TGTGCCTGGAGTGTAAGGTACAGCTCTGGAAACACCATATATTTT.

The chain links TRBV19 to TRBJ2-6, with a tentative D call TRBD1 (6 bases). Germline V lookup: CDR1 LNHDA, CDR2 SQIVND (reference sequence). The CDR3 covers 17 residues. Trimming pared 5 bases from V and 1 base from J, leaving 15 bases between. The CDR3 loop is CASSARDTRSGANVLTF. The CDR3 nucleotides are TGTGCCAGTAGTGCCCGGGACACGAGGTCTGGGGCCAACGTCCTGACTTTC.

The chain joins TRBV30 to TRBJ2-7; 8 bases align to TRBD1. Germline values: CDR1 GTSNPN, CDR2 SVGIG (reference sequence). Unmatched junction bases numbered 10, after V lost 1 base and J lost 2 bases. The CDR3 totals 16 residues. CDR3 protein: CAWSAPRTGLTYEQYF. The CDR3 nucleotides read TGTGCCTGGAGTGCCCCTCGGACAGGGCTGACCTACGAGCAGTACTTC. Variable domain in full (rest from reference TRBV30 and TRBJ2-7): SQTIHQWPATLVQPVGSPLSLECTVEGTSNPNLYWYRQAAGRGLQLLFYSVGIGQISSEVPQNLSASRPQDRQFILSSKKLLLSDSGFYLCAWSAPRTGLTYEQYFGPGTRLTVT.

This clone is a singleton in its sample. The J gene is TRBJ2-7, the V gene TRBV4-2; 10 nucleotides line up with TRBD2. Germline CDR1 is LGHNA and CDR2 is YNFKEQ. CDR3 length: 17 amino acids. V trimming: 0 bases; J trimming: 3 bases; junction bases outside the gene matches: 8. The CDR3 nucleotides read TGTGCCAGCAGCCAAGATCTTGCAGCGGGGGGGCACTACGAGCAGTACTTC. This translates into CASSQDLAAGGHYEQYF.

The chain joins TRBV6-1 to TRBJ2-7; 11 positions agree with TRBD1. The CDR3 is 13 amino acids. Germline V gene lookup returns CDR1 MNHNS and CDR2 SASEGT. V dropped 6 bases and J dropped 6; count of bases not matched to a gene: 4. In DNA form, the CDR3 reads TGTGCCAGCAGCATCGGGACAGGGGGCGAGCAGTACTTC. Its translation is CASSIGTGGEQYF.

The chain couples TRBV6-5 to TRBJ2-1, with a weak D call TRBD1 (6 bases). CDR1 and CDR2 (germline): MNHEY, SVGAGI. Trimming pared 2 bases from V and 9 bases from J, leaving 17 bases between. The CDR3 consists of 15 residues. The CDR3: CASSYDLGAPGEQFF. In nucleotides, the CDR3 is TGTGCCAGCAGTTACGACTTGGGGGCTCCAGGTGAGCAGTTCTTC.

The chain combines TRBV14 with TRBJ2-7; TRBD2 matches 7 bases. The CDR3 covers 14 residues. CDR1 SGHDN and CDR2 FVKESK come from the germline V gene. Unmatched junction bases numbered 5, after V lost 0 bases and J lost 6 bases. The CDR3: CASSQERESFEQYF. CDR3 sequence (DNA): TGTGCCAGCAGCCAAGAGCGGGAGAGTTTCGAGCAGTACTTC.

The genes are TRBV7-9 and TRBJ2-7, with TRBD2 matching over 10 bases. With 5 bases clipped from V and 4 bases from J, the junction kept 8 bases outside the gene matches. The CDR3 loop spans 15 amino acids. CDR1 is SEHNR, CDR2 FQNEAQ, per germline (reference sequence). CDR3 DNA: TGTGCCAGCAGCCCGAGAGAAGCGGGAGGGTACGAGCAGTACTTC. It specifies CASSPREAGGYEQYF.

CDR3 sequence reads: CASSLRAGSLNTEAFF. DNA of the CDR3: TGTGCCAGCAGCTTAAGGGCAGGGTCCCTAAACACTGAAGCTTTCTTT. This rearrangement joins TRBV7-3 to TRBJ1-1; possible D gene TRBD1, 5 bases. CDR3 length: 16 amino acids. Germline V gene lookup returns CDR1 SGHTA and CDR2 FQGTGA. The ends were cut back, 1 base at V and 2 bases at J, with 14 bases in the middle. The full variable domain, its missing parts supplied by reference TRBV7-3 and TRBJ1-1, is GAGVSQTPSNKVTEKGKYVELRCDPISGHTALYWYRQSLGQGPEFLIYFQGTGAADDSGLPNDRFFAVRPEGSVSTLKIQRTERGDSAVYLCASSLRAGSLNTEAFFGQGTRLTVV.

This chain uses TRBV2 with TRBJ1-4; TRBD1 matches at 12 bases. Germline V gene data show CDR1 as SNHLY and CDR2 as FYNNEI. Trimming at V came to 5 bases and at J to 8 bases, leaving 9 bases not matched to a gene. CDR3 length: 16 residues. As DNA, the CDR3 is TGTGCCAGCAGTCCGGGACAGGGGGCTAAAGAAGAAAAACTGTTTTTT. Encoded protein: CASSPGQGAKEEKLFF.

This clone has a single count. In DNA form, the CDR3 reads TGTGCCAGCAGCCTTCTGGGGAGCTCCTACGAGCAGTACTTC. This translates into CASSLLGSSYEQYF. V gene TRBV7-2 combines with J gene TRBJ2-7; D is perhaps TRBD2 (5 bases). The CDR3 contains 14 residues. The germline V gene has CDR1 SGHTA and CDR2 FQGNSA. Trimming cost V 5 bases and J 0 bases, with 11 bases left between them. The full variable domain, rest sourced from reference TRBV7-2 and TRBJ2-7, is GAGVSQSPSNKVTEKGKDVELRCDPISGHTALYWYRQSLGQGLEFLIYFQGNSAPDKSGLPSDRFSAERTGGSVSTLTIQRTQQEDSAVYLCASSLLGSSYEQYFGPGTRLTVT.